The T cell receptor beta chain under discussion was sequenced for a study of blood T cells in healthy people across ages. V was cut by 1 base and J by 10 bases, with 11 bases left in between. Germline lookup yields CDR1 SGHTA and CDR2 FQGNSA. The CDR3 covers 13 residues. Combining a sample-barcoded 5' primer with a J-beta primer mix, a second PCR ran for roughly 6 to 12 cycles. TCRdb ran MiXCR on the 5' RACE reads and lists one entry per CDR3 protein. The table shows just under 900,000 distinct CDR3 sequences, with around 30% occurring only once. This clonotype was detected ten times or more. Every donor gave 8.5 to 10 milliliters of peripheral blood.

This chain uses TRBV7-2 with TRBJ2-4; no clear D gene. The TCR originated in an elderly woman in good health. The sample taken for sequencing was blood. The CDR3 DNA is TGTGCCAGCAGCTTAGATCCCCCAAGGATTCAGTACTTC. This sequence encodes CASSLDPPRIQYF.